This T cell receptor (beta chain) was identified in a study of blood T cell repertoires in COVID-19. Study context: Both acute and convalescent COVID-19 samples were obtained from the United States, Italy and Spain. Sample material is recorded as cDNA or gDNA derived from T cells, B-cell-depleted T cells, or PBMCs.

Trimming removed 5 bases at V and 2 bases at J, with 8 bases between. Germline values: CDR1 SGHRS, CDR2 YFSETQ. This CDR3 contains 12 residues. In the original workflow: Estimated nucleated cell counts came from reference gene primer amplification. Sequenced by immunoSEQ multiplex PCR; TCRdb stores in-frame clones only, minus some. For V, J and clone size, that table is used; D and trimming come from the DNA. The table includes over 80,000 clones, 90% detected once. The chain uses TRBV5-1 and TRBJ2-7; unclear D gene. Material: peripheral blood. This sequence was found in a man in his sixties with acute or convalescent COVID-19. CDR3: CASREHTYEQYF. The CDR3 nucleotides read TGCGCCAGCAGAGAACACACCTACGAGCAGTACTTC.